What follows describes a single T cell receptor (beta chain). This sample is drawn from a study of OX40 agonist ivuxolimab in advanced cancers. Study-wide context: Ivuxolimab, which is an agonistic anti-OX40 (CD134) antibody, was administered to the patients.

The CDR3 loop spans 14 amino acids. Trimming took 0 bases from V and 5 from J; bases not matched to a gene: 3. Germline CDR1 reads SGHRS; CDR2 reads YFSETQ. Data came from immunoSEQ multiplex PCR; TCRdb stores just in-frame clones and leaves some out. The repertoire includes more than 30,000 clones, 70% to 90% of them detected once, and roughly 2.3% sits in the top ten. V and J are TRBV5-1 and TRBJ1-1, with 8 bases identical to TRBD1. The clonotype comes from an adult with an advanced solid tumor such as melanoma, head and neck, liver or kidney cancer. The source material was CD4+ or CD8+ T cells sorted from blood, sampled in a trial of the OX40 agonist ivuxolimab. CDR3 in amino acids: CASSLGTGFTEAFF. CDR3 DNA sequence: TGCGCCAGCAGCTTGGGGACAGGGTTTACTGAAGCTTTCTTT.